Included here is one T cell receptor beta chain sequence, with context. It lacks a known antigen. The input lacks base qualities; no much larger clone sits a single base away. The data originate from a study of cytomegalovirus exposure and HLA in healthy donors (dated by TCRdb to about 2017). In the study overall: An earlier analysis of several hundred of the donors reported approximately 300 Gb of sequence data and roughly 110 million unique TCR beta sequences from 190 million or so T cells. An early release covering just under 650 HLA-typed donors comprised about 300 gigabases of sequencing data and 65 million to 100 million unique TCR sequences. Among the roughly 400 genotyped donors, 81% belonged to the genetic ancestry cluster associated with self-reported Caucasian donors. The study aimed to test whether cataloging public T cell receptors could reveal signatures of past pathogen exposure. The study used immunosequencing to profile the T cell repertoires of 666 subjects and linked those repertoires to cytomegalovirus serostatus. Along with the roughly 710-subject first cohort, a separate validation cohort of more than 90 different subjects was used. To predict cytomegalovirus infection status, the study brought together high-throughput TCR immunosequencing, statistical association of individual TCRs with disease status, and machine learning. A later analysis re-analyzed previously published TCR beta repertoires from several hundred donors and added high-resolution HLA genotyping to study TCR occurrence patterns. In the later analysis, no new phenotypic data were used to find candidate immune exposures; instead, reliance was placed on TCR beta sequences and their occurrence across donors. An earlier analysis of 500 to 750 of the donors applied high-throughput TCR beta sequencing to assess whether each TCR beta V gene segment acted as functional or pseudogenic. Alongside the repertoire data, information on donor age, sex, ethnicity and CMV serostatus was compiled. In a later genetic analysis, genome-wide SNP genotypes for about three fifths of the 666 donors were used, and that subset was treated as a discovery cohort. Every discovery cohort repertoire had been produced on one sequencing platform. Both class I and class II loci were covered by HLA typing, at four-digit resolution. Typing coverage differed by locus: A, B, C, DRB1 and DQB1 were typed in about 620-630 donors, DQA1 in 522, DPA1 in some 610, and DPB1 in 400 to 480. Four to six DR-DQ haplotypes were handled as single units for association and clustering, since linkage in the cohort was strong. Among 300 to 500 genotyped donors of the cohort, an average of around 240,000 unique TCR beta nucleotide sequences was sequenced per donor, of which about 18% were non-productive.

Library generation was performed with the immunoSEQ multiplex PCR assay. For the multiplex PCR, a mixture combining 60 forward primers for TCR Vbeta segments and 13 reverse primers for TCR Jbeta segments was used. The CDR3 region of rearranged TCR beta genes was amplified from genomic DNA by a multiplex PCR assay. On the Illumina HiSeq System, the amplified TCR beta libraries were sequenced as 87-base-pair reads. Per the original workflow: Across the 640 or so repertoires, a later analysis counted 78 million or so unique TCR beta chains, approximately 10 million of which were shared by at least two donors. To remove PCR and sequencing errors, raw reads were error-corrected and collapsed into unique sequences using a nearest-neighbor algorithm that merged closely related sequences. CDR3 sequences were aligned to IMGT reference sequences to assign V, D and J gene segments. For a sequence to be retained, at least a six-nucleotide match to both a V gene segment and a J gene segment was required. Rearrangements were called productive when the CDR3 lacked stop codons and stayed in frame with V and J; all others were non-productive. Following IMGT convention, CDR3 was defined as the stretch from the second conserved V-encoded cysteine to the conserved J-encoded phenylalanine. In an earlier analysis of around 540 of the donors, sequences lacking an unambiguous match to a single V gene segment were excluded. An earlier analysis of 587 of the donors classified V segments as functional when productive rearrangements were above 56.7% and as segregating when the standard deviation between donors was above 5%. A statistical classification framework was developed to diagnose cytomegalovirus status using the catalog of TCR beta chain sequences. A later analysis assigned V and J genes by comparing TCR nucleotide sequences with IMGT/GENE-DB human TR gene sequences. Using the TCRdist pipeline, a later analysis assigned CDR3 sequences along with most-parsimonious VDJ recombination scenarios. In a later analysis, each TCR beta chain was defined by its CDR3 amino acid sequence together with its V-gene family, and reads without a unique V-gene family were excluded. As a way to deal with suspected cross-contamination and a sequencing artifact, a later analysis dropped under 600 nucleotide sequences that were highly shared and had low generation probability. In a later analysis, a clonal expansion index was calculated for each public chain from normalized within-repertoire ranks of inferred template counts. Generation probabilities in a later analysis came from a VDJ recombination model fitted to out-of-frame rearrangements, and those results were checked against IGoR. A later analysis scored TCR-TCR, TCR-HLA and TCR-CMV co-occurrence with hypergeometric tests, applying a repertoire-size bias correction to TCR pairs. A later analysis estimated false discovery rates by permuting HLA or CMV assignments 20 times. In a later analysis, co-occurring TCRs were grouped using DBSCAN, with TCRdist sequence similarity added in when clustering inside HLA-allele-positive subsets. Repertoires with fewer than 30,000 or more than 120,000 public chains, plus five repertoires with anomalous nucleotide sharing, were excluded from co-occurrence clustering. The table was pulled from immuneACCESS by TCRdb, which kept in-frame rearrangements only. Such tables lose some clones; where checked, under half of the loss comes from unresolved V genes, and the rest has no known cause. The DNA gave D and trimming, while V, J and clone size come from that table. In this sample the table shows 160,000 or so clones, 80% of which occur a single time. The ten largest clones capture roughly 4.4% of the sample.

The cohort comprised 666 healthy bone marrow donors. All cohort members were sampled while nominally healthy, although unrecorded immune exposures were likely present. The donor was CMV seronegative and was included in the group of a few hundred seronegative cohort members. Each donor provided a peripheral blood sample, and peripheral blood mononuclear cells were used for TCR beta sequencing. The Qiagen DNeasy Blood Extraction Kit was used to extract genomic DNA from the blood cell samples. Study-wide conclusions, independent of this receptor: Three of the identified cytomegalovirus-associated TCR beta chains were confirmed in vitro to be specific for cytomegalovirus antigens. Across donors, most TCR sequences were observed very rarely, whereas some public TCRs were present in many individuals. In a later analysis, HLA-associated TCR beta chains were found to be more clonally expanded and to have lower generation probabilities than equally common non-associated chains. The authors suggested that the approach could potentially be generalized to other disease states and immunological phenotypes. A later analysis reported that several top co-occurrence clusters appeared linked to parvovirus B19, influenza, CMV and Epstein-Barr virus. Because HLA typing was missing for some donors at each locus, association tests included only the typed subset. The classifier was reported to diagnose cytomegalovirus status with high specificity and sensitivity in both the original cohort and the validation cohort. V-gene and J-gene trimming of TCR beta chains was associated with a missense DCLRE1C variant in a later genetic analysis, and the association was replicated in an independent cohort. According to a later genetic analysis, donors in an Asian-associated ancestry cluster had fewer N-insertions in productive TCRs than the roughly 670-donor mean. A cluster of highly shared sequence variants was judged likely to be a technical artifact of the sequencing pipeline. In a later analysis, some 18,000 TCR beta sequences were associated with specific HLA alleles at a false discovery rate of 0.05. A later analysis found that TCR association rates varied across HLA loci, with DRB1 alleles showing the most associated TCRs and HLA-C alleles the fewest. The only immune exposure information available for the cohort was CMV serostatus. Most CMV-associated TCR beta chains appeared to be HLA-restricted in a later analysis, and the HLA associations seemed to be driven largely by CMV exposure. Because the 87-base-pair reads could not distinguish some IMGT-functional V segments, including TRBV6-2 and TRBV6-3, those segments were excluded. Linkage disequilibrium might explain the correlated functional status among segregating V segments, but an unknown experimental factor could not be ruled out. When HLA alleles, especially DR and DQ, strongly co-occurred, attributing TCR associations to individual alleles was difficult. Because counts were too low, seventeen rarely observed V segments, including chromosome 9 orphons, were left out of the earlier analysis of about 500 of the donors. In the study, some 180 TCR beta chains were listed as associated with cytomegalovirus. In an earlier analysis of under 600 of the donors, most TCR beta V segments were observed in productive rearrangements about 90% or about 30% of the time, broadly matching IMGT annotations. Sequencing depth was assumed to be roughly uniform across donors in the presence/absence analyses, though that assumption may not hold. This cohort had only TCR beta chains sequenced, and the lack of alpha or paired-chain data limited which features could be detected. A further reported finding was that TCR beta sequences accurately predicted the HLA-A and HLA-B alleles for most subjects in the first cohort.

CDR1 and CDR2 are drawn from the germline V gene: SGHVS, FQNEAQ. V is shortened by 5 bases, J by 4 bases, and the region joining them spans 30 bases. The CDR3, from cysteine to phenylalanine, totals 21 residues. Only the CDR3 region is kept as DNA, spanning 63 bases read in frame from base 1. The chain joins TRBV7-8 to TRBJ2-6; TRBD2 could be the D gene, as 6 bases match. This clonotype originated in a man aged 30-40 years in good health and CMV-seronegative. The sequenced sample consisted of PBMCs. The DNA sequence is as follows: TGTGCCAGCAGCCTCAGGAGGGTTATGGGGACTCCAATAGCAGGGGCCAACGTCCTGACTTTC. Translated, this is CASSLRRVMGTPIAGANVLTF.